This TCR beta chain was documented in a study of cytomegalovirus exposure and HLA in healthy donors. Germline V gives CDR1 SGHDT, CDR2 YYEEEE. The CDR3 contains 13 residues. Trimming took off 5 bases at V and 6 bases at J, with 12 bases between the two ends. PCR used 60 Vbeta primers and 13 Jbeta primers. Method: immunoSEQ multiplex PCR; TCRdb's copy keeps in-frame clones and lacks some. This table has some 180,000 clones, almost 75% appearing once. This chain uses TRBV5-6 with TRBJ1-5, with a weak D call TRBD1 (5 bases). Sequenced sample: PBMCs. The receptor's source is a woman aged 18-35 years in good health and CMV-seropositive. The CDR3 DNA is TGTGCCAGCAGTCGGGGGACGGGTCAGCCCCAGCATTTT. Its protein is CASSRGTGQPQHF.